Below, 32 T cell receptor beta chains from the same sample are listed, as sequenced in a study of T cell responses to AZD1222 COVID-19 vaccine. This table comes from immunoSEQ multiplex PCR, and its TCRdb copy is limited to in-frame clones, with some not included. The sample has around 100,000 clones; about 87% are singletons. This material consisted of peripheral blood, taken on day 0 of AZD1222 vaccination. These receptors were obtained from an adult in good health.

Here the CDR3 DNA reads TGTGCCAGCAGCTTAGGACAGGGAGGATCACCCCTCCACTTT. It is translated as CASSLGQGGSPLHF. This chain joins TRBV5-4 and TRBJ1-6, with 8 bases identical to TRBD1. V was clipped by 2 bases and J by 10 bases; unmatched bases: 5. CDR1 and CDR2 (germline): SGHNT, YYREEE (reference sequence). There are 14 residues in the CDR3.

The rearrangement uses TRBV6-2 or TRBV6-3 and TRBJ1-4; D is undetermined. Germline V gives CDR1 MNHEY, CDR2 SVGEGT. Trimming stripped 4 bases from V and 7 bases from J, with 10 bases between. The CDR3 is 13 amino acids. The CDR3, as DNA: TGTGCCAGCAGTTTAGGCCGCGGTGAAAAACTGTTTTTT. Amino acids: CASSLGRGEKLFF.

This clone was seen once. The chain uses TRBV18 and TRBJ2-1, with unresolved D. Germline CDR1 KGHSH, CDR2 LQKENI. V was cut by 3 bases and J by 5 bases, with 11 bases left in between. The CDR3 loop spans 14 amino acids. This chain's CDR3 is CASSPTATNNEQFF. CDR3 in DNA: TGTGCCAGCTCACCTACTGCAACAAACAATGAGCAGTTCTTC.

This chain joins TRBV6-1 and TRBJ2-1; tentative D call: TRBD1 (5 bases). CDR3 length: 17 amino acids. V was clipped by 2 bases and J by 6 bases, with 20 bases between them. Per germline, CDR1 MNHNS and CDR2 SASEGT. The CDR3: CASSETRGFWQGNEQFF. In nucleotides, the CDR3 is TGTGCCAGCAGTGAAACTCGCGGCTTCTGGCAGGGCAATGAGCAGTTCTTC.

This clone occurred once. The CDR3 loop is CASQGGANSYNEQFF. The CDR3 coding sequence is TGTGCCAGCCAGGGGGGGGCGAACTCCTACAATGAGCAGTTCTTC. This chain uses TRBV6-5 with TRBJ2-1; D might be TRBD1 or TRBD2, each matching 7 bases. V dropped 8 bases and J dropped 0 bases, with 14 bases sitting between them. Germline V gene data show CDR1 as MNHEY and CDR2 as SVGAGI. The length of the CDR3 is 15 residues.

This clone was observed a few times. The chain combines TRBV3-1 (or the pseudogene TRBV3-2) with TRBJ1-1; D is possibly TRBD1 (6 bases). Trimming shortened V by 1 base and J by 1 base, and 13 bases separated the two germline ends. The CDR3 has 16 residues. CDR1 is LGHDT, CDR2 YNNKEL, per germline (reference sequence). The CDR3 bases are TGTGCCAGCAGCCAAGTTCGACAGGTTCCGAACACTGAAGCTTTCTTT. Translation: CASSQVRQVPNTEAFF.

V and J are TRBV6-4 and TRBJ2-2, with D uncertain. CDR3 length equals 14 residues. Trimming took off 2 bases at V and 0 bases at J, with 4 bases between the two ends. Germline V CDR1 and CDR2: MRHNA, SNTAGT. This chain's CDR3 is CASSDNPNTGELFF. CDR3 bases: TGTGCCAGCAGTGACAACCCGAACACCGGGGAGCTGTTTTTT.

Here the CDR3 reads CASSHRVATEAFF. In nucleotides, the CDR3 is TGTGCCAGCAGTCACAGGGTCGCCACTGAAGCTTTCTTT. The rearrangement links TRBV6-5 to TRBJ1-1; D perhaps matches TRBD1 (6 bases). Germline V gene sequence: CDR1 MNHEY, CDR2 SVGAGI. V lost 5 bases and J 4 bases, leaving 11 bases between the germline ends. CDR3 length: 13 residues.

The sample holds a few counts of this clone. This chain joins TRBV30 and TRBJ1-2; tentatively, D is TRBD1 (5 bases). The CDR3 is 14 amino acids. The germline gives CDR1 GTSNPN, CDR2 SVGIG (reference sequence). Trimming left V 3 bases short and J 1 base short, with 12 bases between. In DNA form, the CDR3 reads TGTGCCTGGAGCCGGGGCGCGTATAACTATGGCTACACCTTC. This translates into CAWSRGAYNYGYTF. Together with reference TRBV30 and TRBJ1-2, the CDR3 gives the full variable domain: SQTIHQWPATLVQPVGSPLSLECTVEGTSNPNLYWYRQAAGRGLQLLFYSVGIGQISSEVPQNLSASRPQDRQFILSSKKLLLSDSGFYLCAWSRGAYNYGYTFGSGTRLTVV.

This sequence joins TRBV6-2 or TRBV6-3 and TRBJ2-5; D is uncertain. CDR1 and CDR2 (germline): MNHEY, SVGEGT. Between the trimmed V and J ends, which lost 2 bases and 5 bases, there was a span of 6 bases. The length of the CDR3 is 12 residues. CDR3 amino acids: CASSYGMETQYF. CDR3 nucleotide sequence: TGTGCCAGCAGTTACGGGATGGAGACCCAGTACTTC.

The chain combines TRBV14 with TRBJ1-2; D not resolved. This CDR3 spans 14 amino acids. V shed 1 base and J shed 8 bases, with 14 bases lying between them. Germline V CDR1 and CDR2: SGHDN, FVKESK. DNA for the CDR3: TGTGCCAGCAGCCAAGGGTTCCCACCATGGGGCTACACCTTC. Protein sequence: CASSQGFPPWGYTF.

The chain couples TRBV19 to TRBJ2-2; possible D gene TRBD2, 5 bases. CDR3 size: 16 residues. V was shortened by 5 bases and J by 2 bases, with 15 bases between the two germline ends. Germline V gene lookup returns CDR1 LNHDA and CDR2 SQIVND (reference sequence). As DNA, the CDR3 is TGTGCCAGTAGTTCCCGGGCCGGGATAAACACCGGGGAGCTGTTTTTT. As protein: CASSSRAGINTGELFF.

The chain joins TRBV30 to TRBJ1-6; 7 nucleotides agree with TRBD1. Trimming cost V 0 bases and J 10 bases; bases outside gene matches: 9. The CDR3 spans 15 residues. Germline V lookup: CDR1 GTSNPN, CDR2 SVGIG (reference sequence). CDR3 sequence: CAWSVADRRRSPLHF. The CDR3, as DNA: TGTGCCTGGAGTGTAGCGGACAGGCGAAGGTCACCCCTCCACTTT.

The rearrangement links TRBV2 to TRBJ1-6; perhaps TRBD1 as D (6 bases). Germline CDR1 SNHLY, CDR2 FYNNEI. Deletions cut 5 bases from V and 6 bases from J, with 14 bases between. The CDR3 is 15 residues long. CDR3 protein: CASSPQGLGNSPLHF. The DNA for the CDR3 is TGTGCCAGCAGTCCTCAGGGGCTGGGTAATTCACCCCTCCACTTT.

The genes are TRBV6-5 and TRBJ2-7; TRBD1 matches 8 bases. V lost 2 bases, J lost 6 bases, and 6 bases stayed unmatched. Germline V gene data show CDR1 as MNHEY and CDR2 as SVGAGI. CDR3 length: 14 amino acids. The CDR3 nucleotides read TGTGCCAGCAGTTACCGGGACAGGCTCGGCGAGCAGTACTTC. The encoded protein is CASSYRDRLGEQYF.

This chain joins TRBV7-9 and TRBJ2-7; 9 nucleotides line up with TRBD1. Looked up from germline, CDR1 is SEHNR and CDR2 is FQNEAQ (reference sequence). This CDR3 is 14 amino acids long. After removal of 5 bases from V and 4 bases from J, the junction contained 6 bases not matched to a gene. The CDR3 DNA reads as TGTGCCAGCAGCAACGACAGGGGGGATTACGAGCAGTACTTC. Amino acid sequence: CASSNDRGDYEQYF.

The chain links TRBV27 to TRBJ1-2; no reliable D call. The CDR3 totals 14 residues. Trimming cost V 2 bases and J 4 bases, with 11 bases left between them. The germline gives CDR1 MNHEY, CDR2 SMNVEV (reference sequence). CDR3 amino acids: CASSLLKGSYGYTF. CDR3 in DNA: TGTGCCAGCAGTTTACTGAAAGGAAGCTATGGCTACACCTTC.

The table lists this clone with a count of one. The rearrangement links TRBV19 to TRBJ1-6; no clear D gene. The ends were cut back, 5 bases at V and 0 bases at J, with 17 bases in the middle. Germline V gene lookup returns CDR1 LNHDA and CDR2 SQIVND (reference sequence). This CDR3 region has 18 residues. CDR3 loop: CASSSTLTRSSYNSPLHF. The CDR3 DNA sequence: TGTGCCAGTAGTTCCACCTTAACGAGGAGCTCCTATAATTCACCCCTCCACTTT. Combining the CDR3 with reference TRBV19 and TRBJ1-6 gives the whole variable domain DGGITQSPKYLFRKEGQNVTLSCEQNLNHDAMYWYRQDPGQGLRLIYYSQIVNDFQKGDIAEGYSVSREKKESFPLTVTSAQKNPTAFYLCASSSTLTRSSYNSPLHFGNGTRLTVT.

V and J are TRBV27 and TRBJ2-7; D is unclear. From germline, CDR1 is MNHEY and CDR2 SMNVEV (reference sequence). The V gene lost 4 bases and the J gene lost 4 bases, with 11 bases spanning the gap. CDR3 length: 13 amino acids. The CDR3 is CASSWGQAYEQYF. The CDR3 bases are TGTGCCAGCAGTTGGGGTCAGGCGTACGAGCAGTACTTC.

The rearrangement uses TRBV5-1 and TRBJ2-1; 8 nucleotides line up with TRBD2. The CDR3 covers 17 residues. V dropped 6 bases and J dropped 0; count of bases not matched to a gene: 11. Germline lookup yields CDR1 SGHRS and CDR2 YFSETQ. DNA of the CDR3: TGCGCCAGCACCTCCGGTCGCAGCGGGAGCTCCTACAATGAGCAGTTCTTC. Translation: CASTSGRSGSSYNEQFF.

This chain connects TRBV9 to TRBJ1-4; 7 bases match TRBD1. With 3 bases clipped from V and 8 bases from J, the junction kept 10 bases outside the gene matches. Germline CDR1 and CDR2: SGDLS and YYNGEE. The CDR3 is made up of 15 amino acids. CDR3 residues: CASSADGTVGEKLFF. The CDR3 DNA is TGTGCCAGCAGCGCCGACGGGACAGTCGGCGAAAAACTGTTTTTT.

This chain connects TRBV29-1 to TRBJ1-1, with unresolved D. CDR3 length: 13 amino acids. From germline, CDR1 is SQVTM and CDR2 ANQGSEA. V dropped 3 bases and J dropped 5 bases, with 13 bases sitting between them. The chain's CDR3 is CSVDGKARTEAFF. In DNA, the CDR3 is TGCAGCGTTGACGGTAAGGCGAGGACTGAAGCTTTCTTT.

V gene TRBV27 combines with J gene TRBJ2-3, with 15 bases that match TRBD2. CDR3 length: 21 residues. Trimming removed 4 bases from V and 3 bases from J; junction bases left unmatched: 17. Germline CDR1 and CDR2: MNHEY and SMNVEV (reference sequence). The chain's CDR3 is CASSSNPGLAGGWWKTDTQYF. CDR3 sequence (DNA): TGTGCCAGCAGTTCAAATCCGGGACTAGCGGGAGGTTGGTGGAAGACAGATACGCAGTATTTT.

The chain employs TRBV28 and TRBJ1-2, with TRBD1 identical over 8 bases. The junction had 1 base not matched to a gene; V was cut back by 8 bases and J by 5 bases. CDR1 and CDR2 (germline): MDHEN, SYDVKM. This CDR3 region has 11 residues. In DNA, the CDR3 is TGTGCCAGCGGGACAGGTTATGGCTACACCTTC. Amino acid sequence: CASGTGYGYTF.

V usage is TRBV28 and J usage is TRBJ2-7; 9 bases fit TRBD1. The CDR3 is 14 amino acids. The germline gives CDR1 MDHEN, CDR2 SYDVKM. The trim removed 11 bases at V and 2 bases at J, leaving 10 bases unmatched. Written as DNA, the CDR3 is TGTGCCTCTCTGGGACAGGGAGGCCCCTACGAGCAGTACTTC. Protein: CASLGQGGPYEQYF. The variable domain in full, completed from reference TRBV28 and TRBJ2-7, reads DVKVTQSSRYLVKRTGEKVFLECVQDMDHENMFWYRQDPGLGLRLIYFSYDVKMKEKGDIPEGYSVSREKKERFSLILESASTNQTSMYLCASLGQGGPYEQYFGPGTRLTVT.

The CDR3: CASTPHGNLGDTIYF. In nucleotides, the CDR3 is TGTGCCAGCACTCCCCACGGAAATCTCGGTGACACCATATATTTT. The gene calls are TRBV6-5 and TRBJ1-3; the D is unclear. The CDR3 consists of 15 residues. V lost 7 bases and J 8 bases, leaving 21 bases between the germline ends. In germline, CDR1 is MNHEY, CDR2 SVGAGI.

The V and J genes are TRBV4-1 and TRBJ2-1, with TRBD2 identical over 8 bases. The V segment lost 4 bases and the J segment 8 bases; nucleotides outside the gene matches: 10. The germline V gene has CDR1 MGHRA and CDR2 YSYEKL. The CDR3 consists of 15 residues. The CDR3 nucleotides are TGCGCCAGCAGCCCGGGACTAGTCTGGGTCCATGAGCAGTTCTTC. Translation gives CASSPGLVWVHEQFF.

The chain employs TRBV5-1 and TRBJ2-3; no definite D call. From germline, CDR1 is SGHRS and CDR2 YFSETQ. The CDR3 consists of 14 residues. The V end lost 0 bases, the J end lost 2 bases, and 7 bases lay between the germline ends. Here the CDR3 reads CASSLGDLTDTQYF. The CDR3 DNA follows: TGCGCCAGCAGCTTGGGGGATCTCACAGATACGCAGTATTTT.

V and J are TRBV6-5 and TRBJ2-1, with no clear D. This CDR3 has 16 residues. Germline CDR1 reads MNHEY; CDR2 reads SVGAGI. With 0 bases removed from V and 6 bases from J, the gap between germline ends came to 15 bases. The CDR3 nucleotides are TGTGCCAGCAGTTACTCAATCCGAGTTCCGGGCAATGAGCAGTTCTTC. Protein product: CASSYSIRVPGNEQFF.

This clone is a singleton in its sample. This chain joins TRBV11-2 and TRBJ1-1; TRBD1 might be the D (5 bases). V was trimmed by 5 bases and J by 5 bases, leaving 9 bases between them. CDR3 length equals 12 residues. CDR1 is SGHAT and CDR2 is FQNNGV in the germline V gene. CDR3 residues: CASSPGGTEAFF. DNA of the CDR3: TGTGCCAGCAGCCCGGGGGGTACTGAAGCTTTCTTT.

The chain employs TRBV9 and TRBJ2-7, with D unclear. V gave up 4 bases and J gave up 0 bases, with 8 bases separating them. Germline V gives CDR1 SGDLS, CDR2 YYNGEE. This CDR3 has 13 amino acids. CDR3: CASSPMSSYEQYF. The DNA for the CDR3 is TGTGCCAGCAGCCCAATGAGCTCCTACGAGCAGTACTTC.

This chain uses TRBV6-2 or TRBV6-3 with TRBJ1-5; perhaps TRBD1 as D (5 bases). V gave up 6 bases and J gave up 4 bases, with 16 bases separating them. CDR3 length: 15 residues. Germline CDR1 is MNHEY and CDR2 is SVGEGT. Here the CDR3 reads CASSSAWDSNQPQHF. CDR3 DNA: TGTGCCAGCAGCAGCGCATGGGACTCAAATCAGCCCCAGCATTTT.